The subject of this entry is one T cell receptor (beta chain). What it binds is unknown. Amplification used 60 Vbeta primers and 13 Jbeta primers. Libraries were prepared by immunoSEQ multiplex PCR; TCRdb keeps only in-frame clonotypes and omits some of them. This sample's clone table lists around 140,000 clones. CDR3 length: 15 amino acids. Trimming cost V 1 base and J 4 bases, with 8 bases left between them. Germline V gene sequence: CDR1 KGHSH, CDR2 LQKENI. The sample originates from a study of cytomegalovirus exposure and HLA in healthy donors. Broader study findings: Solely CMV serostatus was available to characterize immune exposure. Relative to equally common others, HLA-associated TCR beta chains showed greater clonal expansion in a later analysis. Productive status was seen about 90% or about 30% of the time for most TCR beta V segments in an earlier analysis. Presence/absence analyses rested on an assumption that sequencing depth was roughly uniform across donors.

The TCR originated in a woman aged 40 to 55 in good health and CMV-seronegative. The J gene is TRBJ2-6, the V gene TRBV18; D may be TRBD2 (5 bases). Sample: PBMCs. The CDR3 spells CASSPRGAGANVLTF. CDR3 DNA sequence: TGTGCCAGCTCACCACGGGGAGCCGGGGCCAACGTCCTGACTTTC.